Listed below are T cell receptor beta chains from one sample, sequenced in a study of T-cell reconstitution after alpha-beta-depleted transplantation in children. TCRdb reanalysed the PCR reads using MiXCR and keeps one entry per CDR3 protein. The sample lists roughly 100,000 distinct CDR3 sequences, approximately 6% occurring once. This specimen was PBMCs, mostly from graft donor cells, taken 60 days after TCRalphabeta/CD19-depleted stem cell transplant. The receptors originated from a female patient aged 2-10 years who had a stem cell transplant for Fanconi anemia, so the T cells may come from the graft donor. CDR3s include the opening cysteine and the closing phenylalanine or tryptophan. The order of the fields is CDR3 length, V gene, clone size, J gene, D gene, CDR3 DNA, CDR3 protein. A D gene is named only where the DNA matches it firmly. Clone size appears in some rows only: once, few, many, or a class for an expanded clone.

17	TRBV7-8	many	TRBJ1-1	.	TGTGCCAGCAGCTTAGCGTCCAGGGCGTATATGAACACTGAAGCTTTCTTT	CASSLASRAYMNTEAFF
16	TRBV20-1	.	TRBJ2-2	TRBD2	TGCAGTGCTTCCGGGACTAGCGGGAGAAGGGACGGGGAGCTGTTTTTT	CSASGTSGRRDGELFF
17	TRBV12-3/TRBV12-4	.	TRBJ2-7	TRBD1	TGTGCCAGCAGTCTGACTACCGGGACAGGGATATTCTACGAGCAGTACTTC	CASSLTTGTGIFYEQYF
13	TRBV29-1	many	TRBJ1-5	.	TGCAGCGTTGAGGAGCTCCCAAATCAGCCCCAGCATTTT	CSVEELPNQPQHF
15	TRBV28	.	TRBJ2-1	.	TGTGCCAGCAGTTTACTCCAGCGGGCCAACAATGAGCAGTTCTTC	CASSLLQRANNEQFF
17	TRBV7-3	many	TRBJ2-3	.	TGTGCCAGCAGCTTAAAAAGATCGGGAGCTAGCACAGATACGCAGTATTTT	CASSLKRSGASTDTQYF
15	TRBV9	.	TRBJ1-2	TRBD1	TGTGCCAGCAGCGGCACCGGGACAGGGGGCTATGGCTACACCTTC	CASSGTGTGGYGYTF
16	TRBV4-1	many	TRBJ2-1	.	TGCGCCAGCAGCCAAGGTGGGCGGCCCTCCTACAATGAGCAGTTCTTC	CASSQGGRPSYNEQFF
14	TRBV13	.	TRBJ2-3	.	TGTGCCAGCAGCGGCGCCGGGGTTGCAGATACGCAGTATTTT	CASSGAGVADTQYF
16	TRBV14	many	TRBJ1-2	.	TGTGCCAGCAGCCAAGTGAACAGAGCTACTAACTATGGCTACACCTTC	CASSQVNRATNYGYTF
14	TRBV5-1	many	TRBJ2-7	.	TGCGCCAGCAGAGGGTCGGACGGTTCCTACGAGCAGTACTTC	CASRGSDGSYEQYF
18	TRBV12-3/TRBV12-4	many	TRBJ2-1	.	TGTGCCAGCAGTTACCACAACGAGGCGATGAGCTCCTACAATGAGCAGTTCTTC	CASSYHNEAMSSYNEQFF
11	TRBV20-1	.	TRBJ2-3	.	TGCAGTGCTAGAAAGGAAGATACGCAGTATTTT	CSARKEDTQYF
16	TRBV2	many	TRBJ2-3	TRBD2	TGTGCCAGCAGTCCCGGACTAGCGGGGGACACAGATACGCAGTATTTT	CASSPGLAGDTDTQYF
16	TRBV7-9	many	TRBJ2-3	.	TGTGCCAGCAGCTTAACGCGACTAGTTCATATAGATACGCAGTATTTT	CASSLTRLVHIDTQYF
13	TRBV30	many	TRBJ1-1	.	TGTGCCTGGAGTCAGGAGAGGAACACTGAAGCTTTCTTT	CAWSQERNTEAFF
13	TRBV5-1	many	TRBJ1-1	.	TGCGCCAGCAGCTCGGGACACGGCAGTGAAGCTTTCTTT	CASSSGHGSEAFF
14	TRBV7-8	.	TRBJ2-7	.	TGTGCCAGGTGGAAAGGGGAAGGACCCTACGAGCAGTACTTC	CARWKGEGPYEQYF
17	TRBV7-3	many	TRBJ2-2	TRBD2	TGTGCCAGCACCGCTCGGAGCGGGGGAAGGTACACCGGGGAGCTGTTTTTT	CASTARSGGRYTGELFF
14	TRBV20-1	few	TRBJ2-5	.	TGCAGTGCAGCCCCGATAGGGCGCCAAGAGACCCAGTACTTC	CSAAPIGRQETQYF
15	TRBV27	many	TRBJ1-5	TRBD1	TGTGCCAGCAGGCGGGACAGGTATAGCAATCAGCCCCAGCATTTT	CASRRDRYSNQPQHF
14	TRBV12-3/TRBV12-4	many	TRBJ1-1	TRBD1	TGTGCCAGCACCACACAGGGGGCGGACACTGAAGCTTTCTTT	CASTTQGADTEAFF
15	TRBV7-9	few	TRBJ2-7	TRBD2	TGTGCCAGCAGCTTAGCCGGACTAGAGGGCCACGAGCAGTACTTC	CASSLAGLEGHEQYF
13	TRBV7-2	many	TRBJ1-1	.	TGTGCCAGCAGCTTATACCCAATCACTTCAGCTTTCTTT	CASSLYPITSAFF
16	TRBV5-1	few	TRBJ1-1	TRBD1	TGCGCCAGCAGCTCGTACAGGGGCGGGGGGAACACTGAAGCTTTCTTT	CASSSYRGGGNTEAFF
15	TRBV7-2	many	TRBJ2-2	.	TGTGCCAGCAGCCTAGCTCGGATAGGCGCGGGGGAGCTGTTTTTT	CASSLARIGAGELFF
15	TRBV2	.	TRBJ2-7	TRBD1	TGTGCCAGCAGTGAGGGTGGGGACAGAGCCTACGAGCAGTACTTC	CASSEGGDRAYEQYF
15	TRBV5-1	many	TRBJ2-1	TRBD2	TGCGCCAGCAGCTTGGTGGCGGGGGGGCCTCTTGAGCAGTTCTTC	CASSLVAGGPLEQFF
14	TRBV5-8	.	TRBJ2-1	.	TGTGCCAGCAGCCCGTACAGGTTGGGCAATGAGCAGTTCTTC	CASSPYRLGNEQFF
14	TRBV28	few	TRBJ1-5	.	TGTGCCAGCACCTTGTGGCCAGGAAATCAGCCCCAGCATTTT	CASTLWPGNQPQHF
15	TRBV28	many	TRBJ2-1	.	TGTGCCAGTACAGGGGGACTAGCCCGATACAATGAGCAGTTCTTC	CASTGGLARYNEQFF